The 21 T cell receptor beta chains below all came from one sample that was sequenced in a study of T-cell reconstitution after alpha-beta-depleted transplantation in children. A TCRbeta library incorporating unique molecular identifiers was prepared. One entry per CDR3 protein, called by TCRdb with MiXCR from the PCR reads. The table has around 200,000 distinct CDR3 sequences, more than 6.5% seen once. Sequences were derived from PBMCs from the stem cell graft donor, sampled from the stem cell graft. Every receptor here comes from a human donor who donated a stem cell graft to a child with Wiskott-Aldrich syndrome.

The chain carries TRBV6-1 and TRBJ1-4; 8 bases align to TRBD1. The J segment lost 7 bases and the V segment lost 6 bases, leaving 7 bases of the junction unmatched. The CDR3 is made up of 14 amino acids. CDR1 MNHNS and CDR2 SASEGT come from the germline V gene. Here the CDR3 reads CASSHRGSGEKLFF. CDR3 DNA: TGTGCCAGCAGCCACAGGGGGTCGGGTGAAAAACTGTTTTTT.

Ten or more counts support this clonotype. The rearrangement links TRBV28 to TRBJ2-7, with a weak D call TRBD1 (6 bases). Deletions cut 5 bases from V and 2 bases from J, with 16 bases between. The CDR3 extends over 15 amino acids. Germline CDR1 reads MDHEN; CDR2 reads SYDVKM. This chain's CDR3 is CASSEPQGWAYEQYF. CDR3 coding DNA: TGTGCCAGCAGTGAACCACAGGGTTGGGCCTACGAGCAGTACTTC.

The sample holds many counts of this clonotype. This sequence joins TRBV12-3 or TRBV12-4 and TRBJ2-7; D remains ambiguous. With 5 bases removed from V and 4 bases from J, the gap between germline ends came to 6 bases. The CDR3 totals 11 residues. The CDR3 sequence is CASSAQYEQYF. Here the CDR3 DNA reads TGTGCCAGCAGTGCCCAATACGAGCAGTACTTC.

This chain connects TRBV12-3 or TRBV12-4 to TRBJ2-5; 9 bases line up with TRBD1. J lost 4 bases, V lost 6 bases, and 9 bases had no gene match. The CDR3 runs to 15 residues. The CDR3: CASSPLGQGGETQYF. CDR3 bases: TGTGCCAGCAGCCCCCTGGGACAGGGAGGAGAGACCCAGTACTTC.

V and J are TRBV5-6 and TRBJ2-1; the match to TRBD1 covers 11 bases. Unmatched junction bases numbered 4, after V lost 3 bases and J lost 8 bases. The CDR3 consists of 14 residues. Per the germline V gene, CDR1 is SGHDT and CDR2 is YYEEEE. Here the CDR3 reads CASSWDRGWYEQFF. Written as DNA, the CDR3 is TGTGCCAGCAGCTGGGACAGGGGGTGGTATGAGCAGTTCTTC.

In nucleotides, the CDR3 is TGTGCCAGCAGCTTTTCGGCGGGGCAGGGATCGACTGAAGCTTTCTTT. It encodes CASSFSAGQGSTEAFF. The gene calls are TRBV7-2 and TRBJ1-1; D perhaps matches TRBD1 (5 bases). In germline, CDR1 is SGHTA, CDR2 FQGNSA. V lost 3 bases, J lost 5 bases, and 19 bases lay in between. CDR3 size: 16 residues.

CDR3 loop: CATSDRVGDSPSKRTEAFF. DNA of the CDR3: TGTGCCACCAGTGACCGCGTGGGGGACTCACCCTCTAAACGCACTGAAGCTTTCTTT. The V gene is TRBV24-1, the J gene TRBJ1-1, with D possibly matching TRBD1 (5 bases). The CDR3 runs 19 residues. Trimming left V 4 bases short and J 4 bases short, with 27 bases between. Germline V gene lookup returns CDR1 KGHDR and CDR2 SFDVKD.

This clonotype has only a few counts. The V gene is TRBV12-3 or TRBV12-4, the J gene TRBJ1-5, with D perhaps TRBD1 (6 bases). The CDR3 length is 16 residues. V lost 11 bases to trimming and J lost 1 base, with 21 bases between them. The CDR3 DNA reads as TGTGCCTGCGGCAGGGGAAAGGCATCGAGCAATCAGCCCCAGCATTTT. Residues: CACGRGKASSNQPQHF.

This clonotype occurred many times. The J gene is TRBJ2-1, the V gene TRBV7-9, with a weak D call TRBD2 (5 bases). This CDR3 comprises 13 residues. Germline CDR1 SEHNR, CDR2 FQNEAQ (reference sequence). Trimming removed 3 bases from V and 10 bases from J, with 13 bases in between. CDR3 residues: CASSLDGIGEQFF. CDR3 nucleotide sequence: TGTGCCAGCAGCTTGGACGGGATAGGGGAGCAGTTCTTC.

Ten or more counts support this clonotype. The chain has TRBV20-1 and TRBJ2-1; D is undetermined. V shed 0 bases and J shed 5 bases, with 17 bases lying between them. CDR1 and CDR2 from the germline V gene are DFQATT and SNEGSKA (reference sequence). This CDR3 has 16 residues. CDR3 DNA: TGCAGTGCTAGAGAAGTCGGACCCCACGAAAACAATGAGCAGTTCTTC. Protein product: CSAREVGPHENNEQFF.

There are many counts of this clonotype. The genes are TRBV20-1 and TRBJ1-5, with no clear D. This CDR3 is built from 19 residues. The V end lost 6 bases, the J end lost 3 bases, and 30 bases lay between the germline ends. Germline V CDR1 and CDR2: DFQATT, SNEGSKA (reference sequence). The CDR3 region has the DNA TGCAGTGCCCCGATACTTATGGGGTCGCGTAACACCTACAATCAGCCCCAGCATTTT. It yields the protein CSAPILMGSRNTYNQPQHF.

This clonotype appeared many times. The chain employs TRBV12-3 or TRBV12-4 and TRBJ2-5; D possibly uses TRBD1 or TRBD2 (5 bases each). The CDR3 has 15 amino acids. The V and J ends lost 2 bases and 1 base respectively, with 11 bases between them. CDR3 nucleotide sequence: TGTGCCAGCAGTTTAATGCAGGGACCCCAAGAGACCCAGTACTTC. It is translated as CASSLMQGPQETQYF.

This clonotype was observed at least ten times. The chain employs TRBV5-8 and TRBJ1-1; no firm D call. Germline V gene lookup returns CDR1 SGHTS and CDR2 YDEGEE. This CDR3 contains 16 residues. V lost 2 bases, J lost 10 bases, and 24 bases lay in between. This chain's CDR3 is CASSFSEGVFFYGAFF. CDR3 DNA sequence: TGTGCCAGCAGCTTTTCCGAGGGTGTTTTTTTCTACGGAGCTTTCTTT.

CDR3 sequence reads: CASSLVPVQLNTGELFF. The CDR3 region has the DNA TGTGCCAGCAGCTTAGTCCCGGTACAGCTGAACACCGGGGAGCTGTTTTTT. The V and J genes are TRBV7-2 and TRBJ2-2; no clear D gene. This CDR3 has 17 residues. V lost 1 base, J lost 1 base, and 13 bases lay in between. Germline CDR1 SGHTA, CDR2 FQGNSA.

This clonotype was observed many times. The chain joins TRBV6-5 to TRBJ1-1; D is unresolved. V dropped 6 bases and J dropped 0 bases, with 17 bases sitting between them. Germline CDR1 is MNHEY and CDR2 is SVGAGI. The CDR3 extends over 16 amino acids. The CDR3 spells CASSQQGWGMNTEAFF. The CDR3 region has the DNA TGTGCCAGCAGCCAACAAGGCTGGGGAATGAACACTGAAGCTTTCTTT.

This clonotype was seen at least ten times. The chain joins TRBV20-1 to TRBJ2-3, with D perhaps matching TRBD1 or TRBD2 (5 bases each). CDR3 size: 13 residues. The germline gives CDR1 DFQATT, CDR2 SNEGSKA (reference sequence). V lost 6 bases and J 0 bases, leaving 10 bases between the germline ends. The CDR3 region is CSAQGVSTDTQYF. CDR3 DNA: TGCAGTGCCCAGGGAGTCAGCACAGATACGCAGTATTTT.

This clonotype has a count of ten or more. This rearrangement joins TRBV5-1 to TRBJ2-7; 8 nucleotides agree with TRBD1. The CDR3 has 15 residues. V was pared by 4 bases and J by 0 bases, with 6 bases of the junction left unmatched. The V gene's germline CDR1 is SGHRS and CDR2 YFSETQ. The CDR3 reads CASSPGQASSYEQYF. CDR3 DNA: TGCGCCAGCAGCCCGGGACAGGCAAGCTCCTACGAGCAGTACTTC.

This clonotype was observed many times. The chain employs TRBV12-3 or TRBV12-4 and TRBJ1-4; D remains ambiguous. The germline V and J ends were trimmed by 5 bases and 7 bases, with 11 bases remaining between them. The CDR3 extends over 13 amino acids. This CDR3 reads CASSRFEVEKLFF. The CDR3, as DNA: TGTGCCAGCAGTCGGTTCGAAGTTGAAAAACTGTTTTTT.

At least ten counts were recorded for this clonotype. The CDR3 protein is CSASRASGSDNEQFF. DNA for the CDR3: TGCAGTGCTAGCCGCGCTAGCGGGAGTGACAATGAGCAGTTCTTC. The V and J genes are TRBV20-1 and TRBJ2-1; 10 bases match TRBD2. The germline gives CDR1 DFQATT, CDR2 SNEGSKA (reference sequence). This CDR3 has 15 residues. V shed 3 bases and J 5 bases; nucleotides not matched to a gene: 7.

This clonotype showed up many times. V gene TRBV29-1 combines with J gene TRBJ1-1, with TRBD1 matching over 7 bases. The germline V gene has CDR1 SQVTM and CDR2 ANQGSEA. This CDR3 has 12 amino acids. J was trimmed by 4 bases and V by 7 bases; bases with no gene match: 6. In nucleotides, the CDR3 is TGCAGCGGCCTTTACAGGGGCACTGAAGCTTTCTTT. This gives the protein CSGLYRGTEAFF.

The sample holds one count of this clonotype. A read error may be the cause here, since a much bigger clone is one base away. The chain couples TRBV6-5 to TRBJ2-3; D gene ambiguous. The length of the CDR3 is 12 residues. The germline V gene encodes CDR1 MNHEY and CDR2 SVGAGI. CDR3 in DNA: TGTGCCAGCAGTGCCCCTGCAGATATGCAGTATTTT. This gives the protein CASSAPADMQYF.